Reported below is one T cell receptor beta chain. Its matching antigen is unknown. Donors were drawn from the approximately 120-subject validation cohort, separate from the roughly 610-subject first cohort. The data originate from a study of cytomegalovirus exposure and HLA in healthy donors. Study information: A subsequent analysis reported that the approximately 120 validation repertoires were produced on the same platform that had also been used for the 666 first-cohort repertoires.

Germline loops: CDR1 WNHNN, CDR2 SYGVQD (reference sequence). This CDR3 is 13 amino acids long. Trimming shortened V by 3 bases and J by 2 bases, and 8 bases separated the two germline ends. Using immunoSEQ multiplex PCR, the repertoire was profiled, and TCRdb retains in-frame clones only, with some absent. The sample consists of 280,000 or so clones, 88% of them appearing once. Notes on the study in general: Most TCR sequences were rare, but some public TCRs occurred in many donors. The CMV antigen specificity of three CMV-associated chains was confirmed through in vitro analysis.

This sequence originates from a young woman in good health and CMV-seronegative. The genes are TRBV10-1 and TRBJ2-7; D possibly corresponds to TRBD2 (5 bases). The sequenced material came from PBMCs. The CDR3 nucleotides are TGCGCCAGCAGTGATGGAGGCACCTACGAGCAGTACTTC. This encodes CASSDGGTYEQYF.